This T cell receptor beta chain was captured by sequencing in a study of beta chain features in type 1 diabetes. Study-wide background: Healthy donors, compared against patients, showed similar age, gender and cell yields. Overall study results and limits: Researchers could not determine here whether HLA type influences TCRB rearrangement.

With respect to this clone: What it recognizes is unknown. This specimen includes other DNA sequences encoding the same CDR3.

Investigators reverse transcribed all isolated RNA, so they sequenced expressed TCRB transcripts. The protocol was immunoSEQ multiplex PCR, while the TCRdb copy is restricted to in-frame clones and leaves out a portion. Here the sample spans approximately 340,000 clones, approximately 16% being singletons. The ends were cut back, 1 base at V and 8 bases at J, with 8 bases in the middle. Germline CDR1 is GTSNPN and CDR2 is SVGIG (reference sequence). The CDR3 runs to 11 residues. The source is a woman between 18 and 30 years old in good health. Sequencing input: naive CD4+ T cells from blood. The chain has TRBV30 and TRBJ1-2; D not resolved. This CDR3 is CAWSALRGYTF. The CDR3 DNA reads TGTGCCTGGAGTGCGCTTAGAGGCTACACCTTC.